What follows describes a single TCR beta chain. This clone's antigen is unknown. Qualities for individual bases were not recorded, and no much larger clone is one base off. The donors were healthy, HIV-negative adults who had no recently reported acute infections or vaccinations. Only Caucasian adults living in Nashville, Tennessee, USA were represented among the donors. CD4+ T cells were enriched by magnetic negative selection; naive cells were then positively selected on CD45RA, and the negative fraction formed the memory subset. Blood was obtained by leukapheresis, after which PBMCs were separated by Ficoll-Histopaque density gradient centrifugation and cryopreserved in liquid nitrogen vapor phase. Analytical flow cytometry was used to check the purity and quantity of each magnetically sorted T cell population. Genomic DNA was isolated from every sorted fraction and measured by UV absorbance on a Nanodrop 2000c.

This sample was included in a study of shared clonotypes between healthy human individuals (TCRdb year 2020). Context from the whole study: A couple of women and a few men aged 18 to 49 years were included in the cohort. For each donor, three plates each were used for CD4 naive and CD4 memory, two plates were used for CD8 naive, and one plate was used for CD8 memory. To estimate repertoire size and how much clonotype sharing occurs between individuals, the study deeply sequenced the blood TCR repertoires of a handful of healthy adults. Different laboratories and diverse techniques were used to prepare libraries and sequence TCR repertoires, to increase sequencing depth and limit assay-specific biases. Between about 0.94 and 8.9 billion PBMCs per donor were obtained by leukapheresis. Findings and caveats that apply to the study as a whole: Across four donors, approximately 5% of naive CD4, around 3.5% of naive CD8, under 2.5% of memory CD4, and under 0.45% of memory CD8 clonotypes were shared. Compared with non-shared clonotypes, clonotypes shared by all four sorted-subset donors had higher generation probabilities. Because the study included only a small number of donors, the genetic and exposure-history diversity represented was limited. Incomplete sequencing was indicated by rarefaction of sorted-subset datasets, despite the large sequencing depth. Naive subsets generally had larger estimated clonotype richness than memory subsets. Sampling was restricted to blood, and TCR repertoires in tissues likely differ from the TCR repertoires found in blood. Pairwise subsampling led to the expectation that sequencing depth would affect the degree of clonotype sharing among donors.

Using the deep immunoSEQ assay, TCR CDR3 regions were amplified from genomic DNA by multiplex PCR. Extracted genomic DNA from each cell subset was spread evenly across all wells of several immunoSEQ 96-well plates, with each plate serving as a replicate. For sorted subsets, each replicate PCR was loaded with about 200 ng genomic DNA, equivalent to about 30,000 T cell genomes. The purified libraries were quantified using a Qubit 3.0 fluorometer, sized with a Bioanalyzer 2100, and then quantified again using the KAPA Library Quantification kit. Every immunoSEQ 96-well plate was sequenced on a dedicated single-read 150-cycle Illumina NextSeq 550 flow cell. The study's own analysis went as follows. Because the immunoSEQ output held only junctional sequences and lacked quality scores, the filtering could not match the filtering applied to full-length reads. Sequences were annotated with PyIR, a Python wrapper for IgBLAST v1.9, and V/J genes and CDR3 were assigned using IMGT germline references. Reads were removed for weak V/J assignments (E-value above 1e-6), missing CDR3, stop codons, out-of-frame junctions, or ambiguous translated residues. V3J clonotypes were defined as sequences sharing the same inferred V gene, J gene, and CDR3 amino acid sequence. Percentage overlap between repertoires was computed as shared unique clonotypes divided by the size of the smaller repertoire. Repertoire richness was assessed with RTK rarefaction, the Chao1 estimator, and Recon v2.1 estimates of unobserved clonotypes. For all TCRbeta clonotypes obtained by the gDNA method from a handful of donors, generation probabilities were computed with OLGA. Here the immuneACCESS table is served through TCRdb, limited to in-frame sequences with V and J called. Missing clones are a known gap in these copies; in checked studies unresolved V genes cover under half, and the rest lacks a known reason. Clone size and V and J calls were adopted from that table, with D and trimming inferred from the DNA. The sample data list over a million clones, and about 80% of these were observed just once. Roughly 0.61% of the sample lies in the top ten.

The source material was memory CD4+ T cells from PBMCs. The cell subset or site label, as the study defines it: CD45RA-negative fraction. The source of this sequence is a man aged 18 to 29 in good health. Some clones in this sample may be carry-over from other donors' samples.

Read as DNA, the sequence is TGTGCCTGGAGGGCAGACAGGGGTAAGATGAACACTGAAGCTTTCTTT. This yields the protein CAWRADRGKMNTEAFF. The V and J genes are TRBV30 and TRBJ1-1; 8 of the junction bases match TRBD1. Counted from cysteine to phenylalanine, this CDR3 has 16 amino acids. The entry retains the CDR3 DNA only, 48 bases that are in frame from base 1. Taken from the germline V gene (reference sequence), the CDR1 and CDR2 loops are GTSNPN and SVGIG. V is pruned by 3 bases and J by 0 bases, leaving 9 bases of the junction without a gene match.